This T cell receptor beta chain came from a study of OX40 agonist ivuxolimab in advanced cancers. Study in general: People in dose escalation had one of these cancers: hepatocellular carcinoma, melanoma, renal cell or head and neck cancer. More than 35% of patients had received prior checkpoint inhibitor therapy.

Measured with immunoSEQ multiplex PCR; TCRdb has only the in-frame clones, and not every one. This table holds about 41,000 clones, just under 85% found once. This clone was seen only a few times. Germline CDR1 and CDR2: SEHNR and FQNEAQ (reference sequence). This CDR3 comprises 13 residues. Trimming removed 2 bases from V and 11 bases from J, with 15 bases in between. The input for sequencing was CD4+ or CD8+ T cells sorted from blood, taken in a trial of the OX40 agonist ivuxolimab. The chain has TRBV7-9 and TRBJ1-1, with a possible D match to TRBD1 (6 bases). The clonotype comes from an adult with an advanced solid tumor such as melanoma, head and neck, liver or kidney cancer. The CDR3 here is CASSLSAGTQAFF. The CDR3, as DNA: TGTGCCAGCAGCTTATCCGCCGGGACACAGGCTTTCTTT.